The 26 T cell receptor beta chains given below trace back to one sample, sequenced in a study of regulatory T cells in long-lasting Graves disease. The time point denotes: newly diagnosed GD, antithyroid drugs for less than 3 months. PBMCs provided the RNA from which the TCR library was made. Libraries of TCR beta came from iRepertoire HTBI primers plus Arm-PCR of CDR3 regions. TCRdb re-called the multiplex PCR reads through MiXCR, storing one row per CDR3 protein. This table holds approximately 440,000 distinct CDR3 sequences, roughly 17% found once. A further study also used this sample, focusing on T cells in Graves' hyperthyroidism and ophthalmopathy.

The material was peripheral blood mononuclear cells (PBMCs), obtained at new diagnosis, from a patient treated with antithyroid drugs. The receptors come from a man aged 40-55 years with Graves disease.

This clonotype was picked up many times. The gene calls are TRBV2 and TRBJ2-3; 11 positions agree with TRBD1. CDR1 and CDR2 from the germline V gene are SNHLY and FYNNEI. CDR3 length: 16 residues. V shed 6 bases, J shed 3 bases, and the junction held 8 bases outside the gene matches. The CDR3 DNA reads as TGTGCCAGCAGCTCAGGACAGGGGGCCCCGACAGATACGCAGTATTTT. This codes for CASSSGQGAPTDTQYF.

The V call is TRBV20-1, the J call TRBJ1-6; TRBD1 might be the D (6 bases). The V end lost 0 bases, the J end lost 0 bases, and 15 bases lay between the germline ends. Germline CDR1 DFQATT, CDR2 SNEGSKA (reference sequence). The CDR3 totals 18 residues. The CDR3 spells CSARDRGDTLSYNSPLHF. DNA for the CDR3: TGCAGTGCTAGAGATAGGGGGGACACCCTCTCCTATAATTCACCCCTCCACTTT.

Only a few counts were recorded for this clonotype. CDR3 DNA sequence: TGCGCCAGCAGCTTGGCCATGGGCGGACGGCAGTACTTC. It yields the protein CASSLAMGGRQYF. The rearrangement joins TRBV5-1 to TRBJ2-7; unclear D gene. This CDR3 region has 13 residues. Germline V lookup: CDR1 SGHRS, CDR2 YFSETQ. V was shortened by 0 bases and J by 9 bases, with 13 bases between the two germline ends. The variable domain in full, completed from reference TRBV5-1 and TRBJ2-7, reads KAGVTQTPRYLIKTRGQQVTLSCSPISGHRSVSWYQQTPGQGLQFLFEYFSETQRNKGNFPGRFSGRQFSNSRSEMNVSTLELGDSALYLCASSLAMGGRQYFGPGTRLTVT.

This clonotype was recorded once. The chain links TRBV20-1 to TRBJ2-3, with 10 bases identical to TRBD2. After removal of 1 base from V and 6 bases from J, the junction contained 1 base not matched to a gene. CDR3 length equals 13 residues. The germline CDR1 and CDR2 sequences are DFQATT and SNEGSKA (reference sequence). CDR3 region: CSARASGSDTQYF. The CDR3 DNA reads as TGCAGTGCTAGAGCTAGCGGGAGTGATACGCAGTATTTT.

This clonotype was detected only a few times. The rearrangement joins TRBV19 to TRBJ1-5, with TRBD1 matching 9 bases. Germline-derived CDR1 and CDR2 are LNHDA and SQIVND (reference sequence). The CDR3 is made up of 15 amino acids. Trimming took 5 bases from V and 2 from J; bases not matched to a gene: 4. The CDR3 coding sequence is TGTGCCAGTAGTCACAGGGGGCGAGGCAATCAGCCCCAGCATTTT. Translated: CASSHRGRGNQPQHF.

This clonotype has a count of ten or more. As DNA, the CDR3 is TGTGCCAGCAGCCCGCGGCGAGGGAACTACGAGCAGTACTTC. It specifies CASSPRRGNYEQYF. The rearrangement joins TRBV7-2 to TRBJ2-7, with D possibly being TRBD2 (5 bases). V gave up 5 bases and J gave up 3 bases, with 14 bases separating them. Germline V lookup: CDR1 SGHTA, CDR2 FQGNSA. This CDR3 contains 14 residues.

V is TRBV28 and J is TRBJ1-5, with D unclear. Germline CDR1 and CDR2: MDHEN and SYDVKM. The V and J ends lost 7 bases and 2 bases respectively, with 15 bases between them. This CDR3 region has 15 residues. CDR3 coding DNA: TGTGCCAGCATAGGGCCGGCGAGGGGCAATCAGCCCCAGCATTTT. Translation gives CASIGPARGNQPQHF.

The rearrangement uses TRBV20-1 and TRBJ2-1; TRBD2 aligns across 7 bases. CDR1 is DFQATT and CDR2 is SNEGSKA in the germline V gene (reference sequence). This CDR3 has 12 amino acids. The junction had 11 bases not matched to a gene; V was cut back by 3 bases and J by 15 bases. CDR3 in DNA: TGCAGTGCTAGGCCAGGGACTACCCGCGGGTTCTTC. This sequence encodes CSARPGTTRGFF.

This clonotype was counted a few times. The chain joins TRBV19 to TRBJ2-6, with 7 bases identical to TRBD1. The germline V gene encodes CDR1 LNHDA and CDR2 SQIVND (reference sequence). The CDR3 is 14 amino acids. With V trimmed by 6 bases and J by 4 bases, 3 bases remained unmatched. The CDR3 spells CASSTGVGANVLTF. CDR3 DNA: TGTGCCAGTAGCACAGGGGTCGGGGCCAACGTCCTGACTTTC. The variable domain in full, with the rest retrieved from reference TRBV19 and TRBJ2-6, is DGGITQSPKYLFRKEGQNVTLSCEQNLNHDAMYWYRQDPGQGLRLIYYSQIVNDFQKGDIAEGYSVSREKKESFPLTVTSAQKNPTAFYLCASSTGVGANVLTFGAGSRLTVL.

In this sample, this clonotype turned up many times. This chain joins TRBV9 and TRBJ2-7, with a possible D match to TRBD2 (6 bases). CDR1 and CDR2 from the germline V gene are SGDLS and YYNGEE. The CDR3 length is 14 residues. Trimming took 3 bases from V and 3 from J, leaving 13 bases between them. The DNA of the CDR3 is TGTGCCAGCAGCGCGGGGGACTTCTACTACGAGCAGTACTTC. Translation gives CASSAGDFYYEQYF. The full variable domain, completed using reference TRBV9 and TRBJ2-7, is DSGVTQTPKHLITATGQRVTLRCSPRSGDLSVYWYQQSLDQGLQFLIQYYNGEERAKGNILERFSAQQFPDLHSELNLSSLELGDSALYFCASSAGDFYYEQYFGPGTRLTVT.

This clonotype was observed at least ten times. An end of the junction differs from the germline gene, which may be a read error. The chain uses TRBV5-1 and TRBJ2-7; 11 bases are shared with TRBD1. Germline V CDR1 and CDR2: SGHRS, YFSETQ. The CDR3 extends over 14 amino acids. This chain's CDR3 is CTSSGTGGTYEQYF. CDR3 DNA sequence: TGCACCAGCAGCGGGACAGGGGGTACCTACGAGCAGTACTTC. The full variable domain, with the rest looked up from reference TRBV5-1 and TRBJ2-7, is KAGVTQTPRYLIKTRGQQVTLSCSPISGHRSVSWYQQTPGQGLQFLFEYFSETQRNKGNFPGRFSGRQFSNSRSEMNVSTLELGDSALYLCTSSGTGGTYEQYFGPGTRLTVT.

This clonotype was detected a few times. The chain employs TRBV29-1 and TRBJ2-5; perhaps TRBD1 as D (5 bases). This CDR3 has 13 residues. Trimming took off 6 bases at V and 1 base at J, with 12 bases between the two ends. Per germline, CDR1 SQVTM and CDR2 ANQGSEA. For the CDR3, the DNA is TGCAGCGTAGCTACTGACAGCCAAGAGACCCAGTACTTC. It is translated as CSVATDSQETQYF.

CDR3 DNA: TGCAGTGCTAGAGATGTTAGCGGGCAAGAGACCCAGTACTTC. Translating gives CSARDVSGQETQYF. The chain joins TRBV20-1 to TRBJ2-5; 7 bases match TRBD2. The V and J ends lost 0 bases and 2 bases, in that order; junction bases with no gene match: 3. CDR1 is DFQATT and CDR2 is SNEGSKA in the germline V gene (reference sequence). The CDR3 length is 14 residues.

On this clonotype itself: This sequence may be a read error, since a much larger clone differs from it by one base. The chain employs TRBV28 and TRBJ2-7; D ambiguous. CDR1 is MDHEN, CDR2 SYDVKM, per germline. The CDR3 is 15 amino acids. CDR3 sequence (DNA): TGTGCCTGCAGTTCCCCCCGGTTCCTCTCCTACGAGCAGTACTTC. It specifies CACSSPRFLSYEQYF.

This clonotype has a count of ten or more. The chain carries TRBV14 and TRBJ2-3, with D unclear. This CDR3 region has 12 residues. The V gene's germline CDR1 is SGHDN and CDR2 FVKESK. V gave up 2 bases and J gave up 5 bases, with 5 bases separating them. The CDR3 region has the DNA TGTGCCAGCAGCCAATTCAGAGATACGCAGTATTTT. This sequence encodes CASSQFRDTQYF.

This clonotype was seen only a few times. The chain links TRBV10-3 to TRBJ2-3; the D gene is possibly TRBD1 (5 bases). This CDR3 spans 12 amino acids. Trimming cost V 7 bases and J 3 bases, with 8 bases left between them. The germline V gene encodes CDR1 ENHRY and CDR2 SYGVKD. The CDR3 spells CAINQGTDTQYF. Here the CDR3 DNA reads TGTGCCATCAACCAGGGTACAGATACGCAGTATTTT.

The CDR3 DNA is TGCGCCAGCAGCCCTACTAGCGGGAGGTTGATTAATGAGCAGTTCTTC. This gives the protein CASSPTSGRLINEQFF. The chain employs TRBV5-1 and TRBJ2-1, with TRBD2 matching over 12 bases. CDR1 is SGHRS and CDR2 is YFSETQ in the germline V gene. The V and J ends lost 4 bases and 7 bases, in that order; junction bases with no gene match: 9. The CDR3 totals 16 residues. Full variable domain (outside the CDR3, taken from reference TRBV5-1 and TRBJ2-1): KAGVTQTPRYLIKTRGQQVTLSCSPISGHRSVSWYQQTPGQGLQFLFEYFSETQRNKGNFPGRFSGRQFSNSRSEMNVSTLELGDSALYLCASSPTSGRLINEQFFGPGTRLTVL.

At least ten counts were recorded for this clonotype. The chain carries TRBV24-1 and TRBJ2-7, with 8 bases aligning to TRBD1. The CDR3 consists of 16 residues. V was clipped by 4 bases and J by 5 bases; unmatched bases: 12. The V gene's germline CDR1 is KGHDR and CDR2 SFDVKD. In DNA form, the CDR3 reads TGTGCCACCAGTGACTCATCTTCGGACAGGGCCCACGAGCAGTACTTC. It encodes CATSDSSSDRAHEQYF.

This clonotype has just one count. The chain combines TRBV5-1 with TRBJ1-5; no firm D call. The V end lost 4 bases, the J end lost 5 bases, and 25 bases lay between the germline ends. CDR3 length equals 18 residues. Germline V gene sequence: CDR1 SGHRS, CDR2 YFSETQ. CDR3 protein: CASSVVKHCTWSYQPQHF. DNA for the CDR3: TGCGCCAGCAGCGTGGTTAAACATTGTACTTGGTCATATCAGCCCCAGCATTTT.

The chain joins TRBV5-4 to TRBJ2-7, with TRBD1 identical over 8 bases. CDR3 length equals 14 residues. Germline CDR1 reads SGHNT; CDR2 reads YYREEE (reference sequence). V shed 5 bases, J shed 3 bases, and the junction held 7 bases outside the gene matches. The CDR3 nucleotides read TGTGCCAGCAGTGATCCAGGGGGCTACTACGAGCAGTACTTC. It is translated as CASSDPGGYYEQYF.

Remarks on this clonotype: A much more abundant neighbour one base away suggests this may be a read error. The chain uses TRBV12-3 or TRBV12-4 and TRBJ1-5; a weak D match, TRBD1 (5 bases). V lost 2 bases and J lost 3, with 11 bases in between. The CDR3 loop spans 15 amino acids. Written as DNA, the CDR3 is TGTGCCAGCAGTTTACAGGGATTGAACAATCAGCCCCAGCATTTT. Translating it yields CASSLQGLNNQPQHF.

The sample holds a few counts of this clonotype. This chain connects TRBV20-1 to TRBJ2-5, with D possibly matching TRBD2 (7 bases). The CDR3 is made up of 16 amino acids. Germline CDR1 is DFQATT and CDR2 is SNEGSKA (reference sequence). Trimming removed 0 bases at V and 4 bases at J, with 18 bases between. In nucleotides, the CDR3 is TGCAGTGCTAGAGATCCGGCGGGGGCAAAAATAGAGACCCAGTACTTC. Encoded protein: CSARDPAGAKIETQYF.

This rearrangement joins TRBV20-1 to TRBJ1-1; 8 bases map to TRBD1. J lost 5 bases, V lost 2 bases, and 10 bases had no gene match. Germline CDR1 is DFQATT and CDR2 is SNEGSKA (reference sequence). The CDR3 is 15 amino acids. CDR3 amino acids: CSARTDRVVYTEAFF. In DNA form, the CDR3 reads TGCAGTGCTAGAACGGACAGGGTGGTATATACTGAAGCTTTCTTT.

The chain combines TRBV19 with TRBJ2-7, with TRBD2 matching over 11 bases. V lost 6 bases and J lost 1; bases outside the gene matches: 8. The CDR3 spans 16 residues. CDR1 is LNHDA, CDR2 SQIVND, per germline (reference sequence). The chain's CDR3 is CASSATSGIKSYEQYF. For the CDR3, the DNA is TGTGCCAGTAGCGCGACTAGCGGGATAAAATCCTACGAGCAGTACTTC.

Ten or more counts support this clonotype. The chain recombines TRBV12-3 or TRBV12-4 with TRBJ2-5; perhaps TRBD2 as D (5 bases). Deletions cut 3 bases from V and 5 bases from J, with 13 bases between. The CDR3 extends over 14 amino acids. CDR3 in DNA: TGTGCCAGCAGTTTCACTAGGGAATTGGAGACCCAGTACTTC. Translation gives CASSFTRELETQYF.

The CDR3 is CASSRETTDTQYF. Written as DNA, the CDR3 is TGTGCCAGTAGCCGTGAGACCACAGATACGCAGTATTTT. The rearrangement joins TRBV19 to TRBJ2-3; D not resolved. This CDR3 is built from 13 residues. With 6 bases removed from V and 2 bases from J, the gap between germline ends came to 9 bases. Germline CDR1 and CDR2: LNHDA and SQIVND (reference sequence).